This T cell receptor beta chain was sequenced during a study of OX40 agonist ivuxolimab in advanced cancers. About the study: Males comprised around 78% of the group, whose mean age was around 62 years (range roughly 20 to 85). Three patients got partial responses; one had hepatocellular carcinoma and two had cutaneous melanoma. Notes on the study in general: There was clonal expansion of CD4+ and CD8+ blood T cells by week 6 at 0.1 to 3.0 mg/kg.

Note on this clone: The antigen is not known.

V shed 5 bases and J 2 bases; nucleotides not matched to a gene: 9. Germline V gene lookup returns CDR1 SEHNR and CDR2 FQNEAQ (reference sequence). CDR3 length: 16 residues. Repertoires were generated with immunoSEQ multiplex PCR, while TCRdb's copy carries only in-frame clones and drops some. In the table there are some 39,000 clones, about 87% of which are singletons. This clonotype was obtained from an adult with an advanced solid tumor such as melanoma, head and neck, liver or kidney cancer. The specimen comprised CD4+ or CD8+ T cells sorted from blood, sampled in a trial of the OX40 agonist ivuxolimab. The rearrangement links TRBV7-9 to TRBJ2-3; 8 nucleotides line up with TRBD2. CDR3 amino acids: CASSISLAGATDTQYF. CDR3 sequence (DNA): TGTGCCAGCAGCATTTCCCTAGCGGGTGCCACAGATACGCAGTATTTT.